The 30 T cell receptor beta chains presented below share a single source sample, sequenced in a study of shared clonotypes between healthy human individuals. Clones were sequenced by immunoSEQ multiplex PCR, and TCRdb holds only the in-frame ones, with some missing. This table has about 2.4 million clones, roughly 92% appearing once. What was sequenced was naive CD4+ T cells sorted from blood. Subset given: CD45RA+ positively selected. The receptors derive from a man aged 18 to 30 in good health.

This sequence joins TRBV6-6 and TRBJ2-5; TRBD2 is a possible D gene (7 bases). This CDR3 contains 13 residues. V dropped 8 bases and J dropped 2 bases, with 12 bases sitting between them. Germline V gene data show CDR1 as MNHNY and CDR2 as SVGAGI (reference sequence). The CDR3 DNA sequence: TGTGCCAGCTCGCGGGGGCCTCAAGAGACCCAGTACTTC. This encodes CASSRGPQETQYF.

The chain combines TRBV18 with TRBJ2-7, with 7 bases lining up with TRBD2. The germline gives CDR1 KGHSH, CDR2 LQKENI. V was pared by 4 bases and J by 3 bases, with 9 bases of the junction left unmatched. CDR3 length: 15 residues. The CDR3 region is CASSRSGGSGYEQYF. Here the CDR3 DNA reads TGTGCCAGCTCACGTTCGGGGGGAAGTGGCTACGAGCAGTACTTC. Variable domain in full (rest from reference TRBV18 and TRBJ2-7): NAGVMQNPRHLVRRRGQEARLRCSPMKGHSHVYWYRQLPEEGLKFMVYLQKENIIDESGMPKERFSAEFPKEGPSILRIQQVVRGDSAAYFCASSRSGGSGYEQYFGPGTRLTVT.

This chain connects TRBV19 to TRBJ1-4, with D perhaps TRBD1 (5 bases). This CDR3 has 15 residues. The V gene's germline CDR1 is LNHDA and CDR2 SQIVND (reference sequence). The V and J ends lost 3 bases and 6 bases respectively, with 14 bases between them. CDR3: CASSIGGGGDEKLFF. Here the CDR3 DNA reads TGTGCCAGTAGTATCGGCGGCGGGGGGGATGAAAAACTGTTTTTT.

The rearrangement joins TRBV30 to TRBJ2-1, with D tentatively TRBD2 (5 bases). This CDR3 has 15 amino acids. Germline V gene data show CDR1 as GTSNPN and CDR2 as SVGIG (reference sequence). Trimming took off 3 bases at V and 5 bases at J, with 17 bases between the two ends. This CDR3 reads CAWRSLGVGNNEQFF. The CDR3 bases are TGTGCCTGGAGATCGTTGGGTGTCGGGAACAATGAGCAGTTCTTC.

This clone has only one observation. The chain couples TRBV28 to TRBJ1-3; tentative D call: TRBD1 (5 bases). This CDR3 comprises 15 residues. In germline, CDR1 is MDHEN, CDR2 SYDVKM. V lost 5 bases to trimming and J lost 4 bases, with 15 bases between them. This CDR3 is CASSPLDIGGNTIYF. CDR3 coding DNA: TGTGCCAGCAGTCCTCTGGACATCGGAGGAAACACCATATATTTT. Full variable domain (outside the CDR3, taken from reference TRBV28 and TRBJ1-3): DVKVTQSSRYLVKRTGEKVFLECVQDMDHENMFWYRQDPGLGLRLIYFSYDVKMKEKGDIPEGYSVSREKKERFSLILESASTNQTSMYLCASSPLDIGGNTIYFGEGSWLTVV.

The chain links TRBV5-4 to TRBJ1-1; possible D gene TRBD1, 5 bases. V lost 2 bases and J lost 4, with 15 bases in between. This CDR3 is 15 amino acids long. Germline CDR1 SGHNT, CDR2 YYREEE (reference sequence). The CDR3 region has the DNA TGTGCCAGCAGCTTAGCCGGGGGAGGGACCACTGAAGCTTTCTTT. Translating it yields CASSLAGGGTTEAFF.

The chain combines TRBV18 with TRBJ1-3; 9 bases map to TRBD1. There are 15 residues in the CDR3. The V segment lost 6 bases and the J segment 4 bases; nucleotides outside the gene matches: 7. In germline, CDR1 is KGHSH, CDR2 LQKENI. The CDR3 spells CASSGTGTVGNTIYF. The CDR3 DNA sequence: TGTGCCAGCTCCGGGACAGGGACAGTCGGAAACACCATATATTTT.

CDR3 in DNA: TGTGCCAGCACCAGCGGGGGGGCCGTTTCCAGCACAGATACGCAGTATTTT. This translates into CASTSGGAVSSTDTQYF. The chain couples TRBV28 to TRBJ2-3, with 10 nucleotides matching TRBD2. This CDR3 comprises 17 residues. The ends lost 7 bases at V and 0 bases at J; junction bases unmatched: 10. Germline loops: CDR1 MDHEN, CDR2 SYDVKM.

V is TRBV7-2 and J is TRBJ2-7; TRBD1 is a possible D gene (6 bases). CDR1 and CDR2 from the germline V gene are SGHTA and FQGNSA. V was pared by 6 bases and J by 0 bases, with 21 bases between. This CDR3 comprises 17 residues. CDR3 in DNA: TGTGCCAGCAGTCAAGGTTGGGGGCAGGGAAGCTCCTACGAGCAGTACTTC. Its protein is CASSQGWGQGSSYEQYF. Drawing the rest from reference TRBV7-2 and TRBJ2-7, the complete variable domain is GAGVSQSPSNKVTEKGKDVELRCDPISGHTALYWYRQSLGQGLEFLIYFQGNSAPDKSGLPSDRFSAERTGGSVSTLTIQRTQQEDSAVYLCASSQGWGQGSSYEQYFGPGTRLTVT.

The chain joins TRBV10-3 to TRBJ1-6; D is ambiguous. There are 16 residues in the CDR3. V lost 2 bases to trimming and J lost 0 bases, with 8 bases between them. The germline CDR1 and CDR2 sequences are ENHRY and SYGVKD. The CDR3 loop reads CAISERWSSYNSPLHF. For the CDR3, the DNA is TGTGCCATCAGTGAGAGGTGGAGCTCCTATAATTCACCCCTCCACTTT.

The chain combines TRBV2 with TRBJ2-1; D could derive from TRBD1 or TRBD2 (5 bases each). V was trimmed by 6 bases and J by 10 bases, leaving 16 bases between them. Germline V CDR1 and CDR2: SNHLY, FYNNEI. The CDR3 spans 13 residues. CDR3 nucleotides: TGTGCCAGCAGCGGGGACGGAGTTGAGGAGCAGTTCTTC. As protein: CASSGDGVEEQFF.

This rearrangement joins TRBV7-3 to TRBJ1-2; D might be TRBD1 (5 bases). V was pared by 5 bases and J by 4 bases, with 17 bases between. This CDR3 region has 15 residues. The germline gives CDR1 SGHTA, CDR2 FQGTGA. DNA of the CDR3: TGTGCCAGCAGCGAAATTTCTGGGGGAGGCTATGGCTACACCTTC. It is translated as CASSEISGGGYGYTF.

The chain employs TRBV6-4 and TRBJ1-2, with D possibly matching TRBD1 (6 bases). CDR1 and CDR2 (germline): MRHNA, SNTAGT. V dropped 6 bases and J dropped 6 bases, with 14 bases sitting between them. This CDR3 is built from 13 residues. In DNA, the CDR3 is TGTGCCAGCAGCGAACAGGGAGGGAATGGCTACACCTTC. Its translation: CASSEQGGNGYTF.

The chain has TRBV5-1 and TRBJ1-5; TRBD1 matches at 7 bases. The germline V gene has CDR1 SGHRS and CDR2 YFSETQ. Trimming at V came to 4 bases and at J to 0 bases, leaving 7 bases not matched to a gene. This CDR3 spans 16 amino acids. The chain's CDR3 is CASSPGTEYSNQPQHF. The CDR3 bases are TGCGCCAGCAGCCCGGGGACAGAATATAGCAATCAGCCCCAGCATTTT.

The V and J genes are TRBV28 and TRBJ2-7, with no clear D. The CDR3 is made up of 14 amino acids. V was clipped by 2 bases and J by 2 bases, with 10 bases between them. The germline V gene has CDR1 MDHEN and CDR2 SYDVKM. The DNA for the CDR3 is TGTGCCAGCAGTTTAAAGGAGCTTACCTACGAGCAGTACTTC. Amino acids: CASSLKELTYEQYF.

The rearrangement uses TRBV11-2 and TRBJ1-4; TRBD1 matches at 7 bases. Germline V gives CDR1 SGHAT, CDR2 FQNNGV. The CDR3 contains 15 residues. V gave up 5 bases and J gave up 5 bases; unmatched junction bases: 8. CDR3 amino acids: CASSRGGTVNEKLFF. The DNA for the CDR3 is TGTGCCAGCAGCCGGGGGGGGACAGTGAATGAAAAACTGTTTTTT.

The CDR3 bases are TGTGCCAGCAGCGTAGCAGCGGGAGTTTCAACGCAGTATTTT. As protein: CASSVAAGVSTQYF. V usage is TRBV9 and J usage is TRBJ2-3; 8 bases fit TRBD2. V lost 0 bases and J lost 9; bases outside the gene matches: 6. Germline CDR1 SGDLS, CDR2 YYNGEE. The CDR3 has 14 residues.

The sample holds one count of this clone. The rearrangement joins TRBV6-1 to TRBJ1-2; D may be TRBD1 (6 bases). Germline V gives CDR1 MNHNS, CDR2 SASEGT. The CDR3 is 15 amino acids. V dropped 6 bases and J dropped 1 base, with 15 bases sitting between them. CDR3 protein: CASRAGTTNNYGYTF. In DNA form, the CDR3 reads TGTGCCAGCAGAGCCGGGACAACTAATAACTATGGCTACACCTTC.

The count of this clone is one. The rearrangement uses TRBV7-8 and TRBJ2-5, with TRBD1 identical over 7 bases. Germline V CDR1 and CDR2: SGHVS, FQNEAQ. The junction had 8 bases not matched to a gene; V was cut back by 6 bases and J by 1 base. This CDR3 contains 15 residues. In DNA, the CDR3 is TGTGCCAGCAGGCCGGGACAGAAGACCCAAGAGACCCAGTACTTC. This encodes CASRPGQKTQETQYF.

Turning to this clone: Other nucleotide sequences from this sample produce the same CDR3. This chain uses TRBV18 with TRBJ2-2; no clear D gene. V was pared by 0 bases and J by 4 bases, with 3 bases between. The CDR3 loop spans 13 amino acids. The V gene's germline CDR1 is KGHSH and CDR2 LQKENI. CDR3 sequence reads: CASSPPVTGELFF. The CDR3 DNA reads TGTGCCAGCTCACCACCGGTCACCGGGGAGCTGTTTTTT.

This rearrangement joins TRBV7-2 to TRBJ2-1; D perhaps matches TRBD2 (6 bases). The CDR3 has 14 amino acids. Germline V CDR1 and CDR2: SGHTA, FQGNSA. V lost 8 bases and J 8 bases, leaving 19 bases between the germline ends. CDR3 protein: CASGLSSLAYEQFF. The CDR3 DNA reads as TGTGCCAGCGGGCTGAGCTCCCTAGCGTATGAGCAGTTCTTC.

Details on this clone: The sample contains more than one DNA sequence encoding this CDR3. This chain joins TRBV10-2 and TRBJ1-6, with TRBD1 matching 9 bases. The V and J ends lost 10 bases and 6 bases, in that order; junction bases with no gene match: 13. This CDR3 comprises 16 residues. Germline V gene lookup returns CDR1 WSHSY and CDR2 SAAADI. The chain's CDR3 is CATANLGTGSNSPLHF. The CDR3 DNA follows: TGCGCCACCGCGAACCTAGGGACAGGGAGTAATTCACCCCTCCACTTT.

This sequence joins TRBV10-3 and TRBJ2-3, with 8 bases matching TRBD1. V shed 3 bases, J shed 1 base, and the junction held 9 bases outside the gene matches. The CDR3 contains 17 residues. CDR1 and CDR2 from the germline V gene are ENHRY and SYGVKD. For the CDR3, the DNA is TGTGCCATCAGTGATTTTCGGCAGGGGGCAGGCACAGATACGCAGTATTTT. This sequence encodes CAISDFRQGAGTDTQYF.

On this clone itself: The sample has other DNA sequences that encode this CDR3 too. The CDR3 DNA sequence: TGTGCCAGCAGTTTATCCCAGGGCAGAAACACTGAAGCTTTCTTT. It encodes CASSLSQGRNTEAFF. The rearrangement uses TRBV27 and TRBJ1-1; tentative D call: TRBD1 (5 bases). Germline assignment: CDR1 MNHEY and CDR2 SMNVEV (reference sequence). The CDR3 consists of 15 residues. The germline V and J ends were trimmed by 0 bases and 2 bases, with 10 bases remaining between them.

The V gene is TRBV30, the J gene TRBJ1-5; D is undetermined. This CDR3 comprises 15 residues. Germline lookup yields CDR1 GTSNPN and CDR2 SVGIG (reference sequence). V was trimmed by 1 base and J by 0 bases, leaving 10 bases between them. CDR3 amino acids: CAWSGERNSNQPQHF. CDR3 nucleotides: TGTGCCTGGAGTGGAGAGAGAAATAGCAATCAGCCCCAGCATTTT.

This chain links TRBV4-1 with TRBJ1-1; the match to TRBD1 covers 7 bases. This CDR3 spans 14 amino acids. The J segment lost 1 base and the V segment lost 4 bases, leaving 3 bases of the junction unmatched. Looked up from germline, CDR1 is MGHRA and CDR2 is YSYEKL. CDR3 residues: CASSRGTENTEAFF. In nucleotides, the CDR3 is TGCGCCAGCAGCCGAGGGACAGAGAACACTGAAGCTTTCTTT.

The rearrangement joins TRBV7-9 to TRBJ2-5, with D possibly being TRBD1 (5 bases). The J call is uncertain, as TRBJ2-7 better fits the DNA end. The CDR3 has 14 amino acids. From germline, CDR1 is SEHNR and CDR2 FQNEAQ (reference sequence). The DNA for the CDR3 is TGTGCCAGCAGCTTAGCAGGGGTTTCTAACGAGCAGTACTTC. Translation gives CASSLAGVSNEQYF.

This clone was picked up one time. The CDR3 here is CASSQGVGYGYTF. The DNA for the CDR3 is TGTGCCAGCAGCCAAGGGGTCGGCTACGGCTACACCTTC. The rearrangement uses TRBV11-2 and TRBJ1-2, with D tentatively TRBD1 (5 bases). The V end was cut by 5 bases, the J end by 8 bases, with 15 bases between. This CDR3 spans 13 amino acids. Germline V gives CDR1 SGHAT, CDR2 FQNNGV.

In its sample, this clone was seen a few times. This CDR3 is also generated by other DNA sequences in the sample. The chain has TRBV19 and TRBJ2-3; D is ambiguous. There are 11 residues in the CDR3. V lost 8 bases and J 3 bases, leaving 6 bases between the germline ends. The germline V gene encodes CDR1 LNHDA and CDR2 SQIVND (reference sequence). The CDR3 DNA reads TGTGCCAGTTCTTTAACAGATACGCAGTATTTT. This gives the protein CASSLTDTQYF.

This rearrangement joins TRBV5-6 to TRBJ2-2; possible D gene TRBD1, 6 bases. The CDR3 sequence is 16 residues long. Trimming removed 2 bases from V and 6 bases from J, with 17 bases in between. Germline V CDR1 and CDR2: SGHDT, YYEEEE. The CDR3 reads CASSLRGGRSPGELFF. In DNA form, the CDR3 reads TGTGCCAGCAGCTTAAGAGGGGGAAGGAGCCCCGGGGAGCTGTTTTTT.